These 3 T cell receptor beta chains were sequenced from one sample in a study of glioma-infiltrating T cells after dendritic cell vaccination. Indicated time point: after dendritic cell vaccination, including at tumor progression/relapse. The data were produced by immunoSEQ multiplex PCR, yet TCRdb's version contains in-frame clones alone and is incomplete. The profile shows over 80,000 clones, 75% to 90% of them singletons. The starting material was blood, obtained after dendritic cell vaccination. Source of these receptors: a human donor with glioblastoma.

The genes are TRBV27 and TRBJ2-3, with 7 bases aligning to TRBD2. There are 14 residues in the CDR3. V gave up 5 bases and J gave up 6 bases; unmatched junction bases: 8. Germline V gene sequence: CDR1 MNHEY, CDR2 SMNVEV (reference sequence). Written as DNA, the CDR3 is TGTGCCAGCAGTGGACTAGGCATGGGGGATACGCAGTATTTT. It encodes CASSGLGMGDTQYF.

This chain links TRBV18 with TRBJ1-1; D is uncertain. Between the trimmed V and J ends, which lost 2 bases and 2 bases, there was a span of 12 bases. The germline gives CDR1 KGHSH, CDR2 LQKENI. This CDR3 is 15 amino acids long. In DNA, the CDR3 is TGTGCCAGCTCACCAGGGCCGGGGTTTAACACTGAAGCTTTCTTT. Protein product: CASSPGPGFNTEAFF.

The V and J genes are TRBV11-2 and TRBJ1-1, with no clear D. Trimming cost V 8 bases and J 1 base, with 11 bases left between them. Per germline, CDR1 SGHAT and CDR2 FQNNGV. This CDR3 spans 13 amino acids. In nucleotides, the CDR3 is TGTGCCAGCGTCCGGGCGGGGAACACTGAAGCTTTCTTT. This translates into CASVRAGNTEAFF.